This T cell receptor (beta chain) was identified during a study of blood T cell repertoires in COVID-19. The germline CDR1 and CDR2 sequences are MNHEY and SVGAGI. The V and J ends lost 7 bases and 2 bases respectively, with 18 bases between them. The CDR3 has 15 amino acids. Original handling: Estimation of nucleated cell counts was performed using reference gene primer amplification. Sequenced by immunoSEQ multiplex PCR; TCRdb stores in-frame clones only, minus some. From that table come the V and J calls and clone size; the DNA was used to work out D and trimming. The sample lists a few hundred thousand clones, about 90% occurring once.

Sequencing was carried out using peripheral blood. The receptor comes from a young adult with COVID-19, enrolled during active disease. The chain employs TRBV6-5 and TRBJ2-7, with a possible D match to TRBD1 (6 bases). The chain's CDR3 is CASTPRQGQAYEQYF. CDR3 sequence (DNA): TGTGCCAGCACCCCTCGCCAGGGGCAGGCCTACGAGCAGTACTTC.